This T cell receptor (beta chain) was found in a study of T cells in Graves' hyperthyroidism and ophthalmopathy. Broader study findings: A median roughly 6.6 months before onset, the model predicted ophthalmopathy. In simple terms, a model built on 13 V-J features told ophthalmopathy apart from stable hyperthyroidism.

The V gene's germline CDR1 is MNHEY and CDR2 SMNVEV (reference sequence). The V segment lost 5 bases and the J segment 9 bases; nucleotides outside the gene matches: 5. This CDR3 contains 14 residues. Authors of the study amplified TCR beta CDR3 regions from RNA transcripts. The HTBI primer set was used in a first-round RT-PCR of the TCR CDR3. TCRdb re-derived calls from the multiplex PCR reads in MiXCR, one entry per CDR3 protein. The sample includes around 450,000 distinct CDR3 sequences, roughly 13% seen only once; the top ten take more than 4.5%. Stable Graves' hyperthyroidism meant no ophthalmopathy progression within 18 months. Of note for this clonotype: As yet, its antigen is unknown.

The sample taken for sequencing was blood. The rearrangement joins TRBV27 to TRBJ2-5; TRBD2 matches 14 bases. This TCR was recovered from a woman under 30 with Graves' hyperthyroidism. CDR3 in amino acids: CASSRRLAGGAQYF. The CDR3 nucleotides read TGTGCCAGCAGTCGAAGACTAGCGGGAGGGGCCCAGTACTTC.